Each of the 7 T cell receptor beta chains below was sequenced from the same sample in a study of CD8 T cells in ankylosing spondylitis. Study-level points and caveats: One TCR beta motif, made up of about 8 highly homologous variants, appeared characteristic of ankylosing spondylitis blood.

In TCRdb, the 5' RACE reads were re-called with MiXCR into one record per CDR3 protein. In the table there are around 490,000 distinct CDR3 sequences, 5.3% of which are singletons. Their antigen targets remain unknown. Sequences were obtained from blood, either unsorted or a sorted T cell fraction (not recorded which). The origin of the receptors is a male donor with ankylosing spondylitis.

This clonotype was seen many times. V is TRBV18 and J is TRBJ1-1; D is unresolved. The CDR3 covers 13 residues. Germline V gene lookup returns CDR1 KGHSH and CDR2 LQKENI. Trimming removed 1 base at V and 5 bases at J, with 8 bases between. The chain's CDR3 is CASSPQGPTEAFF. In nucleotides, the CDR3 is TGTGCCAGCTCACCACAGGGTCCAACTGAAGCTTTCTTT.

The table lists this clonotype with many counts. The rearrangement joins TRBV7-8 to TRBJ2-7; tentatively, D is TRBD1 or TRBD2 (5 bases each). Trimming left V 4 bases short and J 4 bases short, with 20 bases between. CDR3 length equals 16 residues. Germline assignment: CDR1 SGHVS and CDR2 FQNEAQ. The CDR3 DNA reads TGTGCCAGCAGCTCTGTCCCTCGGGGCCTGAGATACGAGCAGTACTTC. This translates into CASSSVPRGLRYEQYF.

This clonotype was seen a few times. J is TRBJ1-1 and V is TRBV5-1; 7 bases map to TRBD1. In germline, CDR1 is SGHRS, CDR2 YFSETQ. With V trimmed by 0 bases and J by 4 bases, 6 bases remained unmatched. The CDR3 extends over 15 amino acids. The DNA of the CDR3 is TGCGCCAGCAGCTTGGGAGGGGGCGATGGCACTGAAGCTTTCTTT. Its translation: CASSLGGGDGTEAFF. Complete variable domain (other parts from reference TRBV5-1 and TRBJ1-1): KAGVTQTPRYLIKTRGQQVTLSCSPISGHRSVSWYQQTPGQGLQFLFEYFSETQRNKGNFPGRFSGRQFSNSRSEMNVSTLELGDSALYLCASSLGGGDGTEAFFGQGTRLTVV.

This clonotype has ten or more counts. The chain combines TRBV5-1 with TRBJ2-7, with D maybe TRBD1 (6 bases). The CDR3 contains 15 residues. Germline CDR1 and CDR2: SGHRS and YFSETQ. Trimming removed 4 bases at V and 4 bases at J, with 18 bases between. The CDR3 reads CASSQPSQGNYEQYF. Here the CDR3 DNA reads TGCGCCAGCAGCCAACCCAGCCAGGGGAATTACGAGCAGTACTTC.

V is TRBV12-3 or TRBV12-4 and J is TRBJ1-1; 10 bases match TRBD1. CDR3 length: 18 residues. The CDR3 reads CTCSLEGTGDFMNTEAFF. CDR3 nucleotide sequence: TGTACCTGCAGTTTAGAAGGGACAGGGGACTTTATGAACACTGAAGCTTTCTTT.

This clonotype was detected many times. The chain links TRBV27 to TRBJ1-1, with D unresolved. The CDR3 spans 14 residues. Germline assignment: CDR1 MNHEY and CDR2 SMNVEV (reference sequence). V dropped 6 bases and J dropped 6 bases, with 17 bases sitting between them. This chain's CDR3 is CASSHLGKVAEAFF. As DNA, the CDR3 is TGTGCCAGCAGCCACCTGGGGAAGGTGGCTGAAGCTTTCTTT.

The chain links TRBV7-9 to TRBJ2-4; the D gene is possibly TRBD1 (6 bases). The CDR3 has 15 amino acids. The germline gives CDR1 SEHNR, CDR2 FQNEAQ (reference sequence). V was shortened by 5 bases and J by 0 bases, with 11 bases between the two germline ends. The CDR3 reads CASSALRGAKNIQYF. CDR3 nucleotides: TGTGCCAGCAGCGCCCTCAGGGGAGCCAAAAACATTCAGTACTTC.